This note documents a single T cell receptor (beta chain) sequence. Antigen unknown. One entry per CDR3 protein results from TCRdb running MiXCR on the RT-PCR reads. The data show 650,000 to 800,000 distinct CDR3 sequences, more than 11% seen once. Germline assignment: CDR1 SGDLS and CDR2 YYNGEE. The CDR3 consists of 13 residues. V lost 0 bases and J lost 8, with 11 bases in between. These data originate in a study of response to subunit inactivated influenza vaccine. General observations from the study: Authors suggested that a seasonal influenza vaccination recruits few new T cells each time.

Sequenced material: PBMCs from blood, taken 14 to 15 days before vaccination. This sequence was found in a man aged 50-60 years who received an inactivated influenza vaccine. J is TRBJ1-2 and V is TRBV9, with D possibly matching TRBD1 (6 bases). The CDR3 DNA reads TGTGCCAGCAGCGTAGTGACAGGTCGGGGCTACACCTTC. Translated: CASSVVTGRGYTF.